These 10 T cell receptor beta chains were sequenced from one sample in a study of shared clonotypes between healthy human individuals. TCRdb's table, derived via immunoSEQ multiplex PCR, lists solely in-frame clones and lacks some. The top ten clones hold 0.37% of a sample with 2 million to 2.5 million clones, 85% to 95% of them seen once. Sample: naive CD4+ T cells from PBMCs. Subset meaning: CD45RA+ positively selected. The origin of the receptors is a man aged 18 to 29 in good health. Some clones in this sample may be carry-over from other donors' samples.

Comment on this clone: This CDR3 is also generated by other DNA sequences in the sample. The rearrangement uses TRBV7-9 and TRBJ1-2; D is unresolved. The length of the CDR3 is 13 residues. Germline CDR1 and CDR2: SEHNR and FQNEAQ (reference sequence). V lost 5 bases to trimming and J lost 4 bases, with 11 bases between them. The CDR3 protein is CASSPRTVYGYTF. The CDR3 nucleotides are TGTGCCAGCAGCCCAAGGACGGTCTATGGCTACACCTTC.

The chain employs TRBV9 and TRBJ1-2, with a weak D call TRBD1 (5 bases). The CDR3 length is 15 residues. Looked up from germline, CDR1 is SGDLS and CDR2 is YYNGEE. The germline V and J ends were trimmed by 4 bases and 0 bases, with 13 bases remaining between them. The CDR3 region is CASSPHRTPNYGYTF. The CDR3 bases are TGTGCCAGCAGCCCACACAGGACTCCTAACTATGGCTACACCTTC.

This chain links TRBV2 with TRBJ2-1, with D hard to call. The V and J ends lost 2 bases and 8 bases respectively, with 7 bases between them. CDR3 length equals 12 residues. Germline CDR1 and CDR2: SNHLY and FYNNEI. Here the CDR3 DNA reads TGTGCCAGCAGTGAATTGAGGTATGAGCAGTTCTTC. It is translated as CASSELRYEQFF.

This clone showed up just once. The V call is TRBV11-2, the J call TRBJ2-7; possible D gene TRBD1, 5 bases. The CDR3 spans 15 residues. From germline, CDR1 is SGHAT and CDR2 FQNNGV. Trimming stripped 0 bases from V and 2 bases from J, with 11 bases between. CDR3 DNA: TGTGCCAGCAGCTTAGAAGCAGGGCGAGCCTACGAGCAGTACTTC. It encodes CASSLEAGRAYEQYF.

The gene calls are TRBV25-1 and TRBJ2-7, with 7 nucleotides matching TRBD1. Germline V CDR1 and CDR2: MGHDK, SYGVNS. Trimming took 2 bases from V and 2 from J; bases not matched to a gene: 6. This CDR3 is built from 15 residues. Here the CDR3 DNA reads TGTGCCAGCAGTGAACCCGGGACAGCGGCCTACGAGCAGTACTTC. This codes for CASSEPGTAAYEQYF.

CDR3 in DNA: TGCGCCAGCAGCCCACAGGGGGCCTCCTCCTACGAGCAGTACTTC. Its translation: CASSPQGASSYEQYF. V is TRBV5-1 and J is TRBJ2-7, with 9 bases aligning to TRBD1. CDR1 and CDR2 from the germline V gene are SGHRS and YFSETQ. This CDR3 comprises 15 residues. The V and J ends lost 4 bases and 0 bases, in that order; junction bases with no gene match: 5.

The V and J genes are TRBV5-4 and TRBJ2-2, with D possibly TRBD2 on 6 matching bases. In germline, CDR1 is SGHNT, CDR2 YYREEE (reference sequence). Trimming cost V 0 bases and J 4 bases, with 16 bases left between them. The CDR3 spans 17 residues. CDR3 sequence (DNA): TGTGCCAGCAGCTTGGGTAACCGGGACTCCACCACCGGGGAGCTGTTTTTT. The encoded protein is CASSLGNRDSTTGELFF.

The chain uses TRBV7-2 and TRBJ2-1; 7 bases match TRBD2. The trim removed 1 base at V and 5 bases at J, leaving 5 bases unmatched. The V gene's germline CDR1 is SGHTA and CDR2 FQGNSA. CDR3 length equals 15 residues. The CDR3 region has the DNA TGTGCCAGCAGCTTAGTCGCGGGGGTACACAATGAGCAGTTCTTC. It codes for CASSLVAGVHNEQFF.

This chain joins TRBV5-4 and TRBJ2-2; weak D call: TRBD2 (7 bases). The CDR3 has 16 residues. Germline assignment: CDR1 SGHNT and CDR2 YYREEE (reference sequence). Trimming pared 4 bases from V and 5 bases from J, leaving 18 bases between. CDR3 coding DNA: TGTGCCAGCAGCCGCGGACTAGAGAGGGGGACCGGGGAGCTGTTTTTT. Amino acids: CASSRGLERGTGELFF.

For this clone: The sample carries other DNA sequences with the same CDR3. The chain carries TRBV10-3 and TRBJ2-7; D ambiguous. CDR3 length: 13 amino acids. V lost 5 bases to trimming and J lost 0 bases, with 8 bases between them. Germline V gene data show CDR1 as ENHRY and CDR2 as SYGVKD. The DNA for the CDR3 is TGTGCCATCAGTTTACGTGACTCCTACGAGCAGTACTTC. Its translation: CAISLRDSYEQYF.